Shown below are 3 T cell receptor beta chains from a single sample sequenced in a study of cytomegalovirus exposure and HLA in healthy donors. The PCR used 60 Vbeta and 13 Jbeta primers. The assay was immunoSEQ multiplex PCR, and TCRdb's table has in-frame clones only and misses some. The profile shows 130,000 or so clones, around four fifths of them singletons. The sample consisted of PBMCs. The receptors come from a male donor in good health and CMV-seronegative.

This clone was recorded a few times. This sequence joins TRBV27 and TRBJ2-7; TRBD2 agrees at 14 bases. Per the germline V gene, CDR1 is MNHEY and CDR2 is SMNVEV (reference sequence). The CDR3 is 17 residues long. Germline trimming cut 3 bases from V and 1 base from J; bases unmatched to any gene: 5. The DNA of the CDR3 is TGTGCCAGCAGTTTCTACGGGACTAGCGGGAGATCCTACGAGCAGTACTTC. It codes for CASSFYGTSGRSYEQYF.

This chain uses TRBV5-1 with TRBJ1-3; tentative D call: TRBD1 (5 bases). The CDR3 has 15 amino acids. Trimming cost V 0 bases and J 0 bases, with 7 bases left between them. In germline, CDR1 is SGHRS, CDR2 YFSETQ. DNA for the CDR3: TGCGCCAGCAGCTTGGTTACAGGCTCTGGAAACACCATATATTTT. Translation: CASSLVTGSGNTIYF.

The J gene is TRBJ2-2, the V gene TRBV19; weak D call: TRBD1 (6 bases). The CDR3 extends over 14 amino acids. Trimming took off 3 bases at V and 3 bases at J, with 8 bases between the two ends. Per the germline V gene, CDR1 is LNHDA and CDR2 is SQIVND (reference sequence). The DNA of the CDR3 is TGTGCCAGTAGTATGGCAGGGGACACCGGGGAGCTGTTTTTT. Amino acid sequence: CASSMAGDTGELFF.